This T cell receptor beta chain was sequenced for a study of blood T cell repertoires in COVID-19 (dated by TCRdb to 2020 to 2022). For the wider study: The collaborator samples originated in the United States, Italy and Spain and spanned the acute and convalescent phases of COVID-19. HLA class I and class II types, where available, came from metadata supplied by the sample provider rather than from assay-based typing. The samples were drawn from two sources: the first 160 participants of the ongoing ImmuneRACE study, and over 950 subjects contributed by 6 global collaborators. The material from the prospective study consisted of cDNA or gDNA derived from T cells, B-cell-depleted T cells, or PBMCs. The repertoires were released in a freely available public database intended as a resource for research on the immune response to SARS-CoV-2. The sample metadata nearly always contained a de-identified subject ID, COVID-19 status, age in years and sex. Deeply sampled blood TCRbeta repertoires from subjects exposed to, actively infected with, or recovered from COVID-19 were included in the dataset. What the authors observed across the whole study: The amount of clinical and demographic metadata varied by source and participant and was provided uncurated.

In Seattle, one collaborating source enrolled patients while the infection was active and tracked those patients longitudinally over the course of disease. Whole blood was collected in K2EDTA tubes by collaborating institutions according to the institutions' own protocols. Collaborator samples were shipped for TCRbeta analysis as frozen whole blood, isolated PBMCs, or DNA extracted from either sample type. The immunoSEQ Assay, a bias-controlled multiplex PCR, was used to amplify TCRbeta CDR3 regions from genomic DNA. Regarding the original processing steps: The number of nucleated cells in each sample was estimated from the amplification of reference gene primers within the assay. To quantify the absolute abundance of each unique TCRbeta CDR3 rearrangement, sequence reads were collapsed and filtered. For each sample, productive Simpson clonality was calculated by taking the square root of Simpson's diversity index across productive rearrangements. The table was pulled from immuneACCESS by TCRdb, which kept in-frame rearrangements only. Such tables lose some clones; where checked, under half of the loss comes from unresolved V genes, and the rest has no known cause. That table supplies the V and J calls and clone size; D and trimming were determined from the DNA. Recorded for this sample are fewer than 200,000 clones; over 80% of them occurred a single time. The ten largest clones take up less than 10% of the sample.

V is pruned by 0 bases and J by 9 bases, leaving 9 bases of the junction without a gene match. Via the germline V gene, CDR1 is SGHRS and CDR2 YFSETQ. Its CDR3 holds 16 amino acids, cysteine through phenylalanine. Just CDR3 DNA is preserved here, 48 bases in frame from base 1. As concerns this clone: Its antigen is not yet known. No base quality values were provided; no much bigger clone lies one nucleotide off.

This receptor was taken from a woman in her seventies with COVID-19, enrolled during active disease. Rearrangement joined TRBV5-1 to TRBJ2-1, and TRBD2 matches 10 of the central bases. The sample was peripheral blood. The nucleotides are TGCGCCAGCAGCTTGGAAAGCGGGAGGGCCCTCGGTGAGCAGTTCTTC. This sequence encodes CASSLESGRALGEQFF. The full variable domain, with segments outside the CDR3 supplied by the reference TRBV5-1 and TRBJ2-1 proteins, appears as KAGVTQTPRYLIKTRGQQVTLSCSPISGHRSVSWYQQTPGQGLQFLFEYFSETQRNKGNFPGRFSGRQFSNSRSEMNVSTLELGDSALYLCASSLESGRALGEQFFGPGTRLTVL.